The rows below give T cell receptor beta chains drawn from one sample of a study of blood T cell repertoires in COVID-19. Produced via immunoSEQ multiplex PCR; TCRdb's table is partial and in-frame only. Among roughly 150,000 clones, roughly 93% were seen once, and the ten largest hold 2% to 3%. Sequenced input: peripheral blood. These receptors were collected from a young man with acute or convalescent COVID-19. The CDR3 runs from the conserved cysteine through the conserved F or W. Each record gives: clone size, J gene, V gene, D gene, CDR3 DNA, CDR3 protein. A D gene is named only where the DNA matches it firmly. Expanded clones get a size class; other rows say once, few or many, or leave the size out.

size: .; J: TRBJ2-1; V: TRBV5-4; D: TRBD2; DNA: TGTGCCAGCAGTCAAGGACTAGCGGGAGAAGAGCAGTTCTTC; CDR3: CASSQGLAGEEQFF
size: .; J: TRBJ1-4; V: TRBV5-1; D: TRBD1; DNA: TGCGCCAGCAGCCCGGGACAGTTTGGGGAAAAACTGTTTTTT; CDR3: CASSPGQFGEKLFF
size: .; J: TRBJ2-3; V: TRBV6-5; D: .; DNA: TGTGCCAGCAGTTACCGCGCCCCCACAGATACGCAGTATTTT; CDR3: CASSYRAPTDTQYF
size: .; J: TRBJ2-1; V: TRBV3-1/TRBV3-2; D: TRBD2; DNA: TGTGCCAGCAGCCAAGGAAGCGGGAGGGCGAATGAGCAGTTCTTC; CDR3: CASSQGSGRANEQFF
size: .; J: TRBJ2-5; V: TRBV11-2; D: .; DNA: TGTGCCAGCAGCTTAGGGACAGTCCATAAGGAGACCCAGTACTTC; CDR3: CASSLGTVHKETQYF
size: .; J: TRBJ1-1; V: TRBV5-6; D: .; DNA: TGTGCCAGCAGCCTTTTCCTTACTGAAGCTTTCTTT; CDR3: CASSLFLTEAFF
size: .; J: TRBJ1-6; V: TRBV3-1/TRBV3-2; D: .; DNA: TGTGCCAGCAGCCACAAACCCTTACAGGTCTATAATTCACCCCTCCACTTT; CDR3: CASSHKPLQVYNSPLHF
size: .; J: TRBJ2-7; V: TRBV5-4; D: TRBD1; DNA: TGTGCCAGTTCAGGGGGCATCTCCTACGAGCAGTACTTC; CDR3: CASSGGISYEQYF
size: .; J: TRBJ2-2; V: TRBV9; D: TRBD1; DNA: TGTGCCAGCAGCTTCGGACAGGGGGACACCGGGGAGCTGTTTTTT; CDR3: CASSFGQGDTGELFF
size: .; J: TRBJ2-3; V: TRBV11-2; D: TRBD2; DNA: TGTGCCAGCAGCCCAGGACTAGCGGGGGGTGGAGATACGCAGTATTTT; CDR3: CASSPGLAGGGDTQYF
size: .; J: TRBJ2-2; V: TRBV19; D: .; DNA: TGTGCCAGTAGTATTGAGGTGTGGGCCGGGGAGCTGTTTTTT; CDR3: CASSIEVWAGELFF
size: .; J: TRBJ1-5; V: TRBV12-5; D: .; DNA: TGTGCTAGTGGTTTGGTACAGGGCAATCAGCCCCAGCATTTT; CDR3: CASGLVQGNQPQHF
size: .; J: TRBJ1-4; V: TRBV5-1; D: .; DNA: TGCGCCAGCACCCCATGGTCATATCCGGAGGAAAAACTGTTTTTT; CDR3: CASTPWSYPEEKLFF
size: .; J: TRBJ1-2; V: TRBV28; D: .; DNA: TGTGCCAGCAGTCTAGGGGACGGGACATATGGCTACACCTTC; CDR3: CASSLGDGTYGYTF
size: .; J: TRBJ1-2; V: TRBV21-1; D: .; DNA: TGTGCCAGCAGCAGCCGGCCCTCTCCAGGGGGCTACACCTTC; CDR3: CASSSRPSPGGYTF
size: .; J: TRBJ2-1; V: TRBV11-2; D: TRBD2; DNA: TGTGCCAGCAGCTCTAGCGGGGGGGCTTACAATGAGCAGTTCTTC; CDR3: CASSSSGGAYNEQFF
size: .; J: TRBJ2-7; V: TRBV19; D: .; DNA: TGTGCCAGTAGTATGGGTGCGGGGCCCTACGAGCAGTACTTC; CDR3: CASSMGAGPYEQYF
size: once; J: TRBJ2-7; V: TRBV5-1; D: TRBD1; DNA: TGCGCCAGCAGCCGTTCGGGACAGGCGACCTCCAACGAGCAGTACTTC; CDR3: CASSRSGQATSNEQYF
size: once; J: TRBJ1-5; V: TRBV12-5; D: .; DNA: TGTGCTAGTGGCCCCGGGGGGAGGATCAGCCCCCAGCATTTT; CDR3: CASGPGGRISPQHF
size: .; J: TRBJ2-7; V: TRBV7-9; D: .; DNA: TGTGCCAGCAGCTTAAACAGGGGAGGATCCTACGAGCAGTACTTC; CDR3: CASSLNRGGSYEQYF
size: .; J: TRBJ2-1; V: TRBV24-1; D: .; DNA: TGTGCCACCAGTGTAAGAGCAAATGAGCAGTTCTTC; CDR3: CATSVRANEQFF
size: .; J: TRBJ1-1; V: TRBV19; D: .; DNA: TGTGCCAGTAGACCCCCGGGAGGGGTTGACACTGAAGCTTTCTTT; CDR3: CASRPPGGVDTEAFF
size: .; J: TRBJ1-5; V: TRBV27; D: TRBD1; DNA: TGTGCCAGCAGTTTGGGACAGCTTGATCAGCCCCAGCATTTT; CDR3: CASSLGQLDQPQHF
size: .; J: TRBJ1-1; V: TRBV5-1; D: .; DNA: TGCGCCAGCTCCTCGATACAGGGCATGAACACTGAAGCTTTCTTT; CDR3: CASSSIQGMNTEAFF
size: .; J: TRBJ1-3; V: TRBV25-1; D: .; DNA: TGTGCCAGCAGTGGCCTCACAGGGAGTGGAAACACCATATATTTT; CDR3: CASSGLTGSGNTIYF
size: .; J: TRBJ2-1; V: TRBV9; D: TRBD1; DNA: TGTGCCAGCAGCGTAGAGGGACAGGGGGCCCTTCCAACCTACAATGAGCAGTTCTTC; CDR3: CASSVEGQGALPTYNEQFF
size: few; J: TRBJ1-5; V: TRBV7-2; D: .; DNA: TGTGCCAGCAGCCCCCCGGGGGGAAGTTATCAGCCCCAGCATTTT; CDR3: CASSPPGGSYQPQHF
size: .; J: TRBJ1-1; V: TRBV7-9; D: TRBD1; DNA: TGTGCCAGCAGCTCCTGGACAGGGGGCCGTTTCAACACTGAAGCTTTCTTT; CDR3: CASSSWTGGRFNTEAFF
size: .; J: TRBJ2-5; V: TRBV7-9; D: .; DNA: TGTGCCAGCAGCCCATGGGACACGTTCCAAGAGACCCAGTACTTC; CDR3: CASSPWDTFQETQYF
size: .; J: TRBJ1-1; V: TRBV19; D: .; DNA: TGTGCCAGTAAGGAGTGGAGGGGCGCTGACCCTGAAGCTTTCTTT; CDR3: CASKEWRGADPEAFF
size: .; J: TRBJ2-1; V: TRBV11-2; D: .; DNA: TGTGCCAGCAGCTTAAGTCAGGTCTCCTACAATGAGCAGTTCTTC; CDR3: CASSLSQVSYNEQFF
size: .; J: TRBJ1-4; V: TRBV7-9; D: TRBD1; DNA: TGTGCCAGCAGTTCCGGGACAGGGGGGGAAAAACTGTTTTTT; CDR3: CASSSGTGGEKLFF
size: .; J: TRBJ2-7; V: TRBV7-8; D: .; DNA: TGTGCCAGCAGTCCAAGACAGGCTTCCTACGAGCAGTACTTC; CDR3: CASSPRQASYEQYF
size: once; J: TRBJ2-3; V: TRBV5-8; D: .; DNA: TGTGCCAGCAGCTTGGGGAGTCTTACAGATACGCAGTATTTT; CDR3: CASSLGSLTDTQYF
size: .; J: TRBJ2-7; V: TRBV5-6; D: TRBD1; DNA: TGTGCCAGCAGCTTGTCGGGACAGTTCGTCTCCTACGAGCAGTACTTC; CDR3: CASSLSGQFVSYEQYF
size: .; J: TRBJ2-1; V: TRBV12-3/TRBV12-4; D: .; DNA: TGTGCCAGCAGTTTAGCGCTCGCGGTGCAGTTCTTC; CDR3: CASSLALAVQFF
size: .; J: TRBJ1-1; V: TRBV3-1/TRBV3-2; D: TRBD1; DNA: TGTGCCAGCAGCTTCCGACAGGGGCACACTGAAGCTTTCTTT; CDR3: CASSFRQGHTEAFF
size: .; J: TRBJ2-2; V: TRBV19; D: TRBD1; DNA: TGTGCCAGTAGTATCCGGACAGGGGCGAACACCGGGGAGCTGTTTTTT; CDR3: CASSIRTGANTGELFF
size: .; J: TRBJ1-3; V: TRBV24-1; D: .; DNA: TGTGCCACCAAAAAAGATACAGGGTACTCTGGAAACACCATATATTTT; CDR3: CATKKDTGYSGNTIYF
size: .; J: TRBJ2-1; V: TRBV27; D: .; DNA: TGTGCCAGCAGTTCTCTCCCCCTCCAACAGTCCTACAATGAGCAGTTCTTC; CDR3: CASSSLPLQQSYNEQFF
size: .; J: TRBJ1-1; V: TRBV19; D: .; DNA: TGTGCCAGTAGTATCTCAGGGGTGGGTGAAGCTTTCTTT; CDR3: CASSISGVGEAFF
size: .; J: TRBJ1-4; V: TRBV27; D: .; DNA: TGTGCCAGCAGTTTATTAGGCAGCGGACTTGAAAAACTGTTTTTT; CDR3: CASSLLGSGLEKLFF
size: .; J: TRBJ1-2; V: TRBV6-5; D: .; DNA: TGTGCCAGCAAAACGCAGGGATTCGGCTATGGCTACACCTTC; CDR3: CASKTQGFGYGYTF
size: .; J: TRBJ1-5; V: TRBV6-6; D: TRBD1; DNA: TGTGCCAGCAGTCAAACGAGACAGGGGGCGCTTGGCAATCAGCCCCAGCATTTT; CDR3: CASSQTRQGALGNQPQHF
size: once; J: TRBJ1-5; V: TRBV24-1; D: TRBD1; DNA: TGTGCCACCAGTGAATATAGCCCGGGACAGGGGCCCTATCAGCCCCAGCATTTT; CDR3: CATSEYSPGQGPYQPQHF
size: .; J: TRBJ1-1; V: TRBV12-3/TRBV12-4; D: .; DNA: TGTGCCAGCTCGTATGGGGGGGGCACTGAAGCTTTCTTT; CDR3: CASSYGGGTEAFF
size: .; J: TRBJ2-1; V: TRBV5-1; D: .; DNA: TGCGCCAGCAGCTTGGTTGCGGGAAGCGATGAGCAGTTCTTC; CDR3: CASSLVAGSDEQFF
size: once; J: TRBJ2-1; V: TRBV29-1; D: .; DNA: TGCAGCGTTCCCCTTGCGCGGCCCCGGGGAAATGAGCAGTTCTTC; CDR3: CSVPLARPRGNEQFF
size: .; J: TRBJ1-4; V: TRBV10-3; D: TRBD1; DNA: TGTGCCATCAGTCCCCGGACAGGGGAGAATGAAAAACTGTTTTTT; CDR3: CAISPRTGENEKLFF
size: .; J: TRBJ1-1; V: TRBV19; D: .; DNA: TGTGCCAGTAACGAGGAAACTGAAGCTTTCTTT; CDR3: CASNEETEAFF